What follows are 21 T cell receptor beta chains derived from one specimen sequenced in a study of identical twins. TCRdb processed the 5' RACE reads anew with MiXCR; each CDR3 protein has one entry. The profile shows around 550,000 distinct CDR3 sequences, 12% to 15% of them singletons. The data also belong to a second study, concerning yellow fever vaccine responses in identical twins.

Sequencing was done on a sample of CD4+ T cells sorted from blood. These receptor sequences come from a woman younger than 30 in good health.

This clonotype occurred a few times. The chain uses TRBV5-1 and TRBJ2-2, with TRBD1 matching over 10 bases. There are 15 residues in the CDR3. The germline V gene encodes CDR1 SGHRS and CDR2 YFSETQ. Germline trimming cut 6 bases from V and 7 bases from J; bases unmatched to any gene: 9. Here the CDR3 reads CASTGGQGINGELFF. The CDR3 nucleotides are TGCGCCAGCACCGGGGGACAGGGGATCAACGGGGAGCTGTTTTTT.

This clonotype was seen repeatedly, ten times or more. The V gene is TRBV7-8, the J gene TRBJ2-5; TRBD2 agrees at 7 bases. CDR3 length equals 15 residues. Germline V CDR1 and CDR2: SGHVS, FQNEAQ. V shed 2 bases and J 6 bases; nucleotides not matched to a gene: 9. The CDR3 nucleotides read TGTGCCAGCAGCTTAACCTCCGGGACTATGAAGACCCAGTACTTC. It specifies CASSLTSGTMKTQYF.

This rearrangement joins TRBV9 to TRBJ2-3, with 7 bases that match TRBD1. This CDR3 comprises 15 residues. The germline CDR1 and CDR2 sequences are SGDLS and YYNGEE. Trimming at V came to 0 bases and at J to 1 base, leaving 2 bases not matched to a gene. CDR3 bases: TGTGCCAGCAGCGTAGTTGGACAGGGCACAGATACGCAGTATTTT. Translated: CASSVVGQGTDTQYF.

The J gene is TRBJ2-7, the V gene TRBV6-1; 10 bases line up with TRBD1. This CDR3 has 15 residues. The germline gives CDR1 MNHNS, CDR2 SASEGT. V shed 8 bases, J shed 2 bases, and the junction held 9 bases outside the gene matches. The CDR3 DNA is TGTGCCAGCGCTAATACCGGGACAGGGGCCTACGAGCAGTACTTC. Its protein is CASANTGTGAYEQYF.

A few counts support this clonotype. The V call is TRBV11-2, the J call TRBJ2-5; TRBD2 matches at 7 bases. Germline assignment: CDR1 SGHAT and CDR2 FQNNGV. The CDR3 totals 16 residues. Trimming cost V 3 bases and J 5 bases; bases outside gene matches: 12. CDR3 sequence: CASSFRTGGSSETQYF. CDR3 DNA: TGTGCCAGCAGCTTTAGGACGGGAGGTTCTTCTGAGACCCAGTACTTC. Combining the CDR3 with reference TRBV11-2 and TRBJ2-5 gives the whole variable domain EAGVAQSPRYKIIEKRQSVAFWCNPISGHATLYWYQQILGQGPKLLIQFQNNGVVDDSQLPKDRFSAERLKGVDSTLKIQPAKLEDSAVYLCASSFRTGGSSETQYFGPGTRLLVL.

V and J are TRBV27 and TRBJ1-1, with D tentatively TRBD1 (6 bases). The CDR3 runs to 14 residues. V lost 7 bases and J lost 5, with 17 bases in between. CDR1 and CDR2 from the germline V gene are MNHEY and SMNVEV (reference sequence). This CDR3 is CASNFLGGGTEAFF. DNA of the CDR3: TGTGCCAGCAACTTTTTAGGGGGAGGGACTGAAGCTTTCTTT.

The chain joins TRBV24-1 to TRBJ1-4, with 8 bases matching TRBD1. Germline CDR1 and CDR2: KGHDR and SFDVKD. The CDR3 covers 16 residues. V lost 7 bases and J lost 0; bases outside the gene matches: 6. CDR3 sequence (DNA): TGTGCCACCAGCCTCGGACAGGGAACAACTAATGAAAAACTGTTTTTT. This sequence encodes CATSLGQGTTNEKLFF.

This clonotype has only a few counts. The J gene is TRBJ2-7, the V gene TRBV5-1; D may be TRBD1 (5 bases). V was trimmed by 4 bases and J by 1 base, leaving 18 bases between them. Germline values: CDR1 SGHRS, CDR2 YFSETQ. CDR3 length equals 16 residues. In DNA form, the CDR3 reads TGCGCCAGCAGCCTTAACAAGGACACCATGTCCTACGAGCAGTACTTC. This codes for CASSLNKDTMSYEQYF.

J is TRBJ2-7 and V is TRBV5-1; TRBD2 aligns across 12 bases. Germline CDR1 reads SGHRS; CDR2 reads YFSETQ. The CDR3 contains 15 residues. V shed 4 bases and J 3 bases; nucleotides not matched to a gene: 5. CDR3 sequence (DNA): TGCGCCAGCAGCGTACTAGCGGGAGGTCGCTACGAGCAGTACTTC. Amino acids: CASSVLAGGRYEQYF.

The table lists this clonotype with a few counts. The chain employs TRBV20-1 and TRBJ2-3; D unresolved. CDR1 and CDR2 (germline): DFQATT, SNEGSKA (reference sequence). The germline V and J ends were trimmed by 0 bases and 4 bases, with 5 bases remaining between them. The CDR3 contains 12 residues. The CDR3 region is CSARDLADTQYF. Written as DNA, the CDR3 is TGCAGTGCTAGAGATCTGGCAGATACGCAGTATTTT.

This clonotype has ten or more counts. CDR3 in DNA: TGCGCCAGCAGCTTGGGACAGGGGGCAAGTAATGAGCAGTTCTTC. Protein sequence: CASSLGQGASNEQFF. This chain links TRBV5-1 with TRBJ2-1, with 10 bases aligning to TRBD1. Germline assignment: CDR1 SGHRS and CDR2 YFSETQ. Losses at the gene ends were 0 bases for V and 7 bases for J; bases not matched to a gene: 4. The CDR3 extends over 15 amino acids. The full variable domain, completed using reference TRBV5-1 and TRBJ2-1, is KAGVTQTPRYLIKTRGQQVTLSCSPISGHRSVSWYQQTPGQGLQFLFEYFSETQRNKGNFPGRFSGRQFSNSRSEMNVSTLELGDSALYLCASSLGQGASNEQFFGPGTRLTVL.

This clonotype was seen only a few times. The rearrangement joins TRBV12-3 or TRBV12-4 to TRBJ1-1; D remains ambiguous. The V and J ends lost 5 bases and 0 bases respectively, with 4 bases between them. The CDR3 length is 12 residues. The CDR3 spells CASSIMNTEAFF. The CDR3 DNA reads as TGTGCCAGCAGTATCATGAACACTGAAGCTTTCTTT.

This clonotype was counted between two and nine times. The chain uses TRBV18 and TRBJ2-3; D is possibly TRBD1 (6 bases). The V end lost 2 bases, the J end lost 4 bases, and 13 bases lay between the germline ends. Germline V lookup: CDR1 KGHSH, CDR2 LQKENI. The CDR3 runs 15 residues. The CDR3 loop reads CASSPGKGVPDTQYF. In DNA, the CDR3 is TGTGCCAGCTCACCAGGAAAGGGGGTCCCAGATACGCAGTATTTT.

The sample holds a few counts of this clonotype. The rearrangement links TRBV12-3 or TRBV12-4 to TRBJ1-5, with D possibly TRBD1 on 6 matching bases. The CDR3 loop spans 14 amino acids. V was clipped by 6 bases and J by 3 bases, with 12 bases between them. The CDR3 sequence is CASRGGSFNQPQHF. In DNA form, the CDR3 reads TGTGCCAGCAGGGGGGGCAGCTTCAATCAGCCCCAGCATTTT.

J is TRBJ2-1 and V is TRBV20-1, with a possible D match to TRBD1 (12 bases). V dropped 5 bases and J dropped 5 bases, with 37 bases sitting between them. In germline, CDR1 is DFQATT, CDR2 SNEGSKA (reference sequence). The CDR3 is 21 residues long. The CDR3 DNA is TGCAGTGCTCCCGGGACAGGGGGCTTACGACTAGCGGGAAAATCCAACAATGAGCAGTTCTTC. Translated: CSAPGTGGLRLAGKSNNEQFF.

The chain recombines TRBV15 with TRBJ2-3; 10 bases line up with TRBD2. The V and J ends lost 1 base and 2 bases, in that order; junction bases with no gene match: 6. Germline V lookup: CDR1 LNHNV, CDR2 YYDKDF (reference sequence). The CDR3 is 17 amino acids. CDR3 sequence reads: CATSRGSLAGVTDTQYF. The CDR3 nucleotides are TGTGCCACCAGCAGAGGCTCCCTAGCGGGAGTCACAGATACGCAGTATTTT.

DNA of the CDR3: TGTGCCACCACCCGGGGGGGCTCCTACAATGAGCAGTTCTTC. Protein: CATTRGGSYNEQFF. The rearrangement joins TRBV15 to TRBJ2-1; 8 bases are shared with TRBD2. The CDR3 loop spans 14 amino acids. Per germline, CDR1 LNHNV and CDR2 YYDKDF (reference sequence). V was pared by 7 bases and J by 0 bases, with 2 bases of the junction left unmatched. Complete variable domain (other parts from reference TRBV15 and TRBJ2-1): DAMVIQNPRYQVTQFGKPVTLSCSQTLNHNVMYWYQQKSSQAPKLLFHYYDKDFNNEADTPDNFQSRRPNTSFCFLDIRSPGLGDTAMYLCATTRGGSYNEQFFGPGTRLTVL.

This clonotype was seen a handful of times. This chain links TRBV7-2 with TRBJ2-2; 10 bases match TRBD2. Germline lookup yields CDR1 SGHTA and CDR2 FQGNSA. V trimming: 7 bases; J trimming: 13 bases; junction bases outside the gene matches: 12. This CDR3 region has 14 residues. The CDR3, as DNA: TGTGCCAGCAACCAAGCGGGGGGGCCCCGGGCGCTGTTTTTT. Translating it yields CASNQAGGPRALFF. Complete variable domain (other parts from reference TRBV7-2 and TRBJ2-2): GAGVSQSPSNKVTEKGKDVELRCDPISGHTALYWYRQSLGQGLEFLIYFQGNSAPDKSGLPSDRFSAERTGGSVSTLTIQRTQQEDSAVYLCASNQAGGPRALFFGEGSRLTVL.

This chain links TRBV6-1 with TRBJ1-1; D remains unclear. The CDR3 spans 13 residues. V lost 4 bases and J 1 base, leaving 7 bases between the germline ends. The germline CDR1 and CDR2 sequences are MNHNS and SASEGT. The CDR3 spells CASSVQPNTEAFF. CDR3 sequence (DNA): TGTGCCAGCAGTGTTCAGCCGAACACTGAAGCTTTCTTT.

The V and J genes are TRBV5-1 and TRBJ2-1, with TRBD2 matching 7 bases. Germline-derived CDR1 and CDR2 are SGHRS and YFSETQ. With V trimmed by 4 bases and J by 4 bases, 11 bases remained unmatched. The CDR3 contains 16 residues. The CDR3 region has the DNA TGCGCCAGCAGCACTTCCGGGACTACCTCGTACAATGAGCAGTTCTTC. This sequence encodes CASSTSGTTSYNEQFF.

V gene TRBV4-2 combines with J gene TRBJ2-2; 7 bases fit TRBD1. The CDR3 runs to 15 residues. The germline V gene encodes CDR1 LGHNA and CDR2 YNFKEQ. The ends lost 4 bases at V and 3 bases at J; junction bases unmatched: 5. The CDR3 nucleotides read TGTGCCAGCAGCCCGGACAGGTCGTACACCGGGGAGCTGTTTTTT. Protein sequence: CASSPDRSYTGELFF.